Each of the 29 T cell receptor beta chains below was sequenced from the same sample in a study of blood T cell repertoires in COVID-19. Using immunoSEQ multiplex PCR, the repertoire was profiled, and TCRdb retains in-frame clones only, with some absent. The sample holds under 300,000 clones; roughly 88% are singletons and the top ten take roughly 3%. The sequenced sample was PBMCs or T cells enriched from blood (not recorded which). Receptors were obtained from a woman in her thirties or forties who had been exposed to COVID-19.

The V call is TRBV18, the J call TRBJ1-5, with unresolved D. V dropped 1 base and J dropped 1 base, with 5 bases sitting between them. Germline V gene data show CDR1 as KGHSH and CDR2 as LQKENI. The CDR3 consists of 14 residues. This CDR3 reads CASSPQQSNQPQHF. CDR3 in DNA: TGTGCCAGCTCACCACAACAGAGCAATCAGCCCCAGCATTTT.

This chain uses TRBV19 with TRBJ1-2; 8 positions agree with TRBD1. The CDR3 sequence is 13 residues long. Unmatched junction bases numbered 7, after V lost 9 bases and J lost 4 bases. Germline V gives CDR1 LNHDA, CDR2 SQIVND (reference sequence). The CDR3 is CASKMTGAYGYTF. For the CDR3, the DNA is TGTGCCAGCAAGATGACAGGGGCCTATGGCTACACCTTC.

This chain's CDR3 is CASSLPGTSGGDSQNEQFF. The DNA for the CDR3 is TGTGCCAGCAGCCTACCCGGGACTAGCGGGGGGGATTCGCAAAATGAGCAGTTCTTC. This chain connects TRBV11-2 to TRBJ2-1; 16 bases match TRBD2. The length of the CDR3 is 19 residues. V shed 5 bases, J shed 7 bases, and the junction held 14 bases outside the gene matches. Germline V gives CDR1 SGHAT, CDR2 FQNNGV.

The gene calls are TRBV11-2 and TRBJ1-6; a possible D gene is TRBD1 (6 bases). CDR1 is SGHAT, CDR2 FQNNGV, per germline. CDR3 length: 17 amino acids. V gave up 4 bases and J gave up 4 bases, with 17 bases separating them. The CDR3 sequence: CASSSPLQQGYNSPLHF. The CDR3 nucleotides are TGTGCCAGCAGCTCACCTCTACAGCAGGGGTATAATTCACCCCTCCACTTT.

This chain connects TRBV4-3 to TRBJ2-7; D unclear. CDR1 and CDR2 (germline): LGHNA, YSLEER. Trimming removed 1 base from V and 4 bases from J, with 8 bases in between. CDR3 size: 13 residues. CDR3 loop: CASSQGALYEQYV. The CDR3 nucleotides read TGCGCCAGCAGCCAAGGGGCATTATACGAGCAGTACGTC.

This chain uses TRBV11-2 with TRBJ2-7; 10 nucleotides match TRBD2. This CDR3 is 15 amino acids long. Germline assignment: CDR1 SGHAT and CDR2 FQNNGV. V gave up 5 bases and J gave up 1 base; unmatched junction bases: 5. CDR3 sequence (DNA): TGTGCCAGCAGCAAAACTAGCGGGGCATCCTACGAGCAGTACGTC. As protein: CASSKTSGASYEQYV.

This sequence joins TRBV28 and TRBJ1-2, with 8 bases aligning to TRBD1. From germline, CDR1 is MDHEN and CDR2 SYDVKM. This CDR3 region has 15 residues. Trimming cost V 6 bases and J 2 bases; bases outside gene matches: 8. The CDR3 DNA follows: TGTGCCAGCAGCCCTTGGACAGGGCCCAACTATGGCTACACCTTC. Translated: CASSPWTGPNYGYTF.

In the case of this clone: At one boundary the junction diverges from the germline segment, which might be a read error. The genes are TRBV9 and TRBJ1-1; weak D call: TRBD1 (5 bases). CDR1 and CDR2 from the germline V gene are SGDLS and YYNGEE. This CDR3 has 14 amino acids. The CDR3 DNA follows: TGTGCCAGCAGCGTAGTCTCAGGGAACCCTGAAGCTTTCTTT. Its protein product is CASSVVSGNPEAFF.

This clone showed up just once. The V call is TRBV19, the J call TRBJ1-1; TRBD1 matches 7 bases. Germline trimming cut 0 bases from V and 0 bases from J; bases unmatched to any gene: 7. Germline V gene sequence: CDR1 LNHDA, CDR2 SQIVND (reference sequence). The CDR3 sequence is 17 residues long. The CDR3 nucleotides are TGTGCCAGTAGTATAGATCTGGGGACAGCCATGAACACTGAAGCTTTCTTT. Translation gives CASSIDLGTAMNTEAFF.

The chain recombines TRBV24-1 with TRBJ1-5; weak D call: TRBD1 (5 bases). Germline V gives CDR1 KGHDR, CDR2 SFDVKD. V was cut by 11 bases and J by 4 bases, with 14 bases left in between. The CDR3 loop spans 13 amino acids. CDR3 sequence (DNA): TGTGCCATCTCGTCGGGGGGAAATCAGCCCCAGCATTTT. It codes for CAISSGGNQPQHF.

On this clone: This sample also contains other DNA sequences that code for the same CDR3. The V and J genes are TRBV7-9 and TRBJ1-4; 7 positions agree with TRBD1. Germline trimming cut 5 bases from V and 4 bases from J; bases unmatched to any gene: 4. The CDR3 length is 14 residues. From germline, CDR1 is SEHNR and CDR2 FQNEAQ (reference sequence). The CDR3 DNA is TGTGCCAGCAGCCTGGGACAGATTAATGAAAAACTGTTTTTT. As protein: CASSLGQINEKLFF.

This chain joins TRBV2 and TRBJ1-1; D might be TRBD1 (6 bases). V lost 3 bases to trimming and J lost 0 bases, with 8 bases between them. Germline V gives CDR1 SNHLY, CDR2 FYNNEI. There are 14 residues in the CDR3. The CDR3 region is CASSEQGLNTEAFF. CDR3 bases: TGTGCCAGCAGTGAGCAGGGGCTGAACACTGAAGCTTTCTTT.

This sequence joins TRBV3-1 (or the pseudogene TRBV3-2) and TRBJ2-4; 8 nucleotides agree with TRBD1. Germline values: CDR1 LGHDT, CDR2 YNNKEL (reference sequence). The V gene end was trimmed by 1 base and the J gene end by 0 bases; junction bases not matched to a gene: 14. The CDR3 is made up of 20 amino acids. CDR3 amino acids: CASSQVTARGRGLAKNIQYF. The CDR3 DNA sequence: TGTGCCAGCAGCCAAGTAACGGCCAGGGGGCGAGGGCTAGCCAAAAACATTCAGTACTTC.

A word on this clone: The same CDR3 is also encoded by other DNA sequences in this sample. This chain links TRBV28 with TRBJ1-5; TRBD1 agrees at 10 bases. The junction had 2 bases not matched to a gene; V was cut back by 2 bases and J by 7 bases. This CDR3 has 14 amino acids. Germline V lookup: CDR1 MDHEN, CDR2 SYDVKM. CDR3 DNA: TGTGCCAGCAGTTTAGGACAGGGGGAACAGCCCCAGCATTTT. It is translated as CASSLGQGEQPQHF.

The chain is built from TRBV6-5 and TRBJ1-2, with D perhaps TRBD1 (6 bases). CDR3 length: 13 residues. Germline V lookup: CDR1 MNHEY, CDR2 SVGAGI. The germline V and J ends were trimmed by 7 bases and 2 bases, with 11 bases remaining between them. CDR3 sequence (DNA): TGTGCCAGCACGGACAGTGCAAACTATGGCTACACCTTC. It is translated as CASTDSANYGYTF.

CDR3 residues: CSVETTGPADTQYF. Written as DNA, the CDR3 is TGCAGCGTTGAGACGACAGGGCCCGCAGATACGCAGTATTTT. The chain is built from TRBV29-1 and TRBJ2-3; 7 bases are a match to TRBD1. The length of the CDR3 is 14 residues. Germline CDR1 and CDR2: SQVTM and ANQGSEA. V trimming: 3 bases; J trimming: 4 bases; junction bases outside the gene matches: 7.

This clone occurred once. V is TRBV12-3 or TRBV12-4 and J is TRBJ2-1; D unresolved. The V gene lost 4 bases and the J gene lost 9 bases, with 4 bases spanning the gap. This CDR3 is built from 10 residues. Here the CDR3 reads CASSSGEQFF. Written as DNA, the CDR3 is TGTGCCAGCAGTTCGGGTGAGCAGTTCTTC.

Regarding this clone: One junction end disagrees with the germline gene, perhaps due to a read error. The chain uses TRBV5-1 and TRBJ1-4; unclear D gene. The CDR3 has 14 amino acids. The V gene's germline CDR1 is SGHRS and CDR2 YFSETQ. The CDR3, as DNA: TGTGCCAGCAGCATAGGACTGCAATATGAAAAACTGTTTTTT. Protein: CASSIGLQYEKLFF.

The chain combines TRBV6-2 or TRBV6-3 with TRBJ1-2; TRBD1 matches at 8 bases. The V gene's germline CDR1 is MNHEY and CDR2 SVGEGT. The CDR3 runs 16 residues. V was clipped by 6 bases and J by 8 bases; unmatched bases: 17. CDR3 nucleotides: TGTGCCAGCAGCCGATGGGGGACAGGACGTGTAGAAGGCTACACCTTC. It translates to CASSRWGTGRVEGYTF.

The V call is TRBV27, the J call TRBJ1-1; 10 positions match TRBD1. CDR1 MNHEY and CDR2 SMNVEV come from the germline V gene (reference sequence). Unmatched junction bases numbered 4, after V lost 4 bases and J lost 5 bases. This CDR3 is 14 amino acids long. For the CDR3, the DNA is TGTGCCAGCAGTTGGGGACAGGGGAGGACTGAAGCTTTCTTT. Encoded protein: CASSWGQGRTEAFF.

The rearrangement joins TRBV7-6 to TRBJ2-5; no clear D gene. The CDR3 consists of 13 residues. Trimming left V 0 bases short and J 4 bases short, with 6 bases between. Germline loops: CDR1 SGHVS, CDR2 FNYEAQ. The CDR3: CASSLASRETQYF. The CDR3 DNA sequence: TGTGCCAGCAGCTTAGCCTCTCGAGAGACCCAGTACTTC.

About this clone itself: One junction end disagrees with the germline gene, perhaps due to a read error. The gene calls are TRBV5-1 and TRBJ2-3; 7 bases fit TRBD2. The CDR3 length is 14 residues. The germline CDR1 and CDR2 sequences are SGHRS and YFSETQ. The CDR3 sequence is CASSGEYSTDTQYF. In nucleotides, the CDR3 is TGTGCCAGCAGCGGGGAGTATAGCACAGATACGCAGTATTTT.

The rearrangement links TRBV30 to TRBJ2-2; the D gene could be TRBD1 or TRBD2 (7 bases each). Germline loops: CDR1 GTSNPN, CDR2 SVGIG (reference sequence). V was pared by 5 bases and J by 6 bases, with 13 bases between. CDR3 length: 13 amino acids. CDR3 sequence (DNA): TGTGCCTGGGGGAGGGGGCGCCCCGGGGAGCTGTTTTTT. Encoded protein: CAWGRGRPGELFF.

V is TRBV11-2 and J is TRBJ1-4; D remains unclear. CDR1 and CDR2 from the germline V gene are SGHAT and FQNNGV. This CDR3 has 14 amino acids. The V gene lost 3 bases and the J gene lost 7 bases, with 12 bases spanning the gap. CDR3 coding DNA: TGTGCCAGCAGCTTGAGTCTAGGCGCTGAAAAACTGTTTTTT. Translation gives CASSLSLGAEKLFF.

CDR3 sequence (DNA): TGTGCCAGTAGGTACCGATTTGGCGGGAGTTTGGATACGCAGTATTTT. Its translation: CASRYRFGGSLDTQYF. V and J are TRBV19 and TRBJ2-3, with TRBD2 matching 7 bases. Looked up from germline, CDR1 is LNHDA and CDR2 is SQIVND (reference sequence). The CDR3 has 16 amino acids. Trimming cost V 6 bases and J 6 bases; bases outside gene matches: 15.

The chain employs TRBV7-2 and TRBJ2-6; the D is unclear. V lost 4 bases to trimming and J lost 0 bases, with 10 bases between them. CDR3 size: 16 residues. Germline CDR1 is SGHTA and CDR2 is FQGNSA. CDR3 nucleotide sequence: TGTGCCAGCAGCTCGGTCGATCTCTCTGGGGCCAACGTCCTGACTTTC. Its translation is CASSSVDLSGANVLTF.

This clone showed up just once. The chain carries TRBV6-6 and TRBJ1-2; 7 bases are shared with TRBD1. V was clipped by 4 bases and J by 8 bases; unmatched bases: 4. This CDR3 region has 12 residues. Germline assignment: CDR1 MNHNY and CDR2 SVGAGI (reference sequence). The CDR3 loop is CASSLTGLGYTF. For the CDR3, the DNA is TGTGCCAGCAGTTTGACAGGGCTAGGCTACACCTTC.

CDR3 sequence: CASSRGAGPEQYV. The CDR3 region has the DNA TGTGCCAGCTCACGGGGAGCGGGACCCGAGCAGTACGTC. The rearrangement links TRBV18 to TRBJ2-7, with 7 nucleotides matching TRBD2. Unmatched junction bases numbered 6, after V lost 4 bases and J lost 6 bases. This CDR3 contains 13 residues. Germline loops: CDR1 KGHSH, CDR2 LQKENI.

The rearrangement links TRBV3-1 (or the pseudogene TRBV3-2) to TRBJ2-4; 10 positions agree with TRBD2. The V and J ends lost 3 bases and 3 bases, in that order; junction bases with no gene match: 8. The CDR3 runs 17 residues. Germline V gene lookup returns CDR1 LGHDT and CDR2 YNNKEL (reference sequence). Here the CDR3 reads CASSQRAGGLGKNIQYF. In DNA form, the CDR3 reads TGTGCCAGCAGCCAGAGAGCGGGGGGGCTTGGCAAAAACATTCAGTACTTC.